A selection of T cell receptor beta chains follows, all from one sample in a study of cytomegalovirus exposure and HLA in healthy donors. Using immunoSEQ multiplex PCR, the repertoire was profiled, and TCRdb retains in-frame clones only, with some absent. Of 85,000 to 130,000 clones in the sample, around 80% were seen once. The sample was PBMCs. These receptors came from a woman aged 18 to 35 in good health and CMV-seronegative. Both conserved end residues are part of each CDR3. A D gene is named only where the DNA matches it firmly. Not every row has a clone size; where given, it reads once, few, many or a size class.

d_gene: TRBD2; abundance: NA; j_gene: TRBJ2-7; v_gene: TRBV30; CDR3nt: TGTGCCTGGAGTGTAACGGGGAGGGACGAGCAGTACTTC; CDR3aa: CAWSVTGRDEQYF
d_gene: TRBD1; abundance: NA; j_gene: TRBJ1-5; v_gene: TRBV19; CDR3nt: TGTGCCAGTAGTCCTCGACAGGGGGAGAATTTGCCCCAGCATTTT; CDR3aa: CASSPRQGENLPQHF
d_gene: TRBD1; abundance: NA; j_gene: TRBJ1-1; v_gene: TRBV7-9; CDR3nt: TGTGCCAGCAGCTCCCACGGGACAGCCGATTTCTTT; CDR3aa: CASSSHGTADFF
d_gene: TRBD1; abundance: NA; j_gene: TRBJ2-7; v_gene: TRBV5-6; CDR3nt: TGTGCCAGCAGCTCATACGACAGGGGCGAGCAGTACTTC; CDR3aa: CASSSYDRGEQYF
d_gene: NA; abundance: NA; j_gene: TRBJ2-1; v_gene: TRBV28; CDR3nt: TGTGCCAGCAGCACAAATGATGAGCAGTTCTTC; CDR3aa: CASSTNDEQFF
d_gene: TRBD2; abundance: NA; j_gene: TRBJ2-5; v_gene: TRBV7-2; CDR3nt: TGTGCCAGCACCCAAGCTGGGACTAGCGGGGGGGACCTCATGGAGACCCAGTACTTC; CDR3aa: CASTQAGTSGGDLMETQYF
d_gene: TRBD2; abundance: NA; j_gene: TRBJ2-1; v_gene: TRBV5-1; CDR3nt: TGCGCCAGCAGCCGATTAGCGGGAGAGGCGGGTGAGCAGTTCTTC; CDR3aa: CASSRLAGEAGEQFF
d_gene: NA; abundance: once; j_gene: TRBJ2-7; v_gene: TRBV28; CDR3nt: TGTGCCAGCAGTTTACCTCGGGACATAGGGTACGAGCAGTACTTC; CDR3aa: CASSLPRDIGYEQYF
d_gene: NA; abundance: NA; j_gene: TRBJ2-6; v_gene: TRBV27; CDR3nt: TGTGCCAGCAGAGTTACAGCCGGTGGGGCCAACGTCCTGACTTTC; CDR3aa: CASRVTAGGANVLTF
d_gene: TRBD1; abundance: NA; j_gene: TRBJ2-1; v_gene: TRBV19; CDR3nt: TGTGCCAGTAGCGGGACAGGGTGGCATGAGCAGTTCTTC; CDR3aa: CASSGTGWHEQFF
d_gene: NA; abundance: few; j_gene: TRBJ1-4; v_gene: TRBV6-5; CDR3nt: TGTGCCAGCAGCCGACAGGCAGAAACTAATGAAAAACTGTTTTTT; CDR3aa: CASSRQAETNEKLFF
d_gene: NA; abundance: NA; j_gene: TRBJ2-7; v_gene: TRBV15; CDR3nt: TGTGCCACCAGCGGTCCAACAGGGGGGGTCTACGAGCAGTACTTC; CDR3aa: CATSGPTGGVYEQYF
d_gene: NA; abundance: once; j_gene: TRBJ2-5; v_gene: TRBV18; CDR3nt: TGTGCCAGCTCACCGTCCGGGGACCAAGAGACCCAGTACTTC; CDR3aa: CASSPSGDQETQYF
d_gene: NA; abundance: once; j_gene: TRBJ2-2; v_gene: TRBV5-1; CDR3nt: TGCGCCAGCAGCTTGGCAATTCCCGGGGAGCTGTTTTTT; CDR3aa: CASSLAIPGELFF
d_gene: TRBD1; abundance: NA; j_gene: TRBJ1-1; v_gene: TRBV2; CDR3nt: TGTGCCAGCAGTGCAGGGACAGAACAGGGGGCTGAAGCTTTCTTT; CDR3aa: CASSAGTEQGAEAFF
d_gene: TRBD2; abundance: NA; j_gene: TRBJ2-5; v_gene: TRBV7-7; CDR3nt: TGTGCTAGCAGCTTAGGACTAGCGGGAGAAAAGCAGTACTTC; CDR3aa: CASSLGLAGEKQYF
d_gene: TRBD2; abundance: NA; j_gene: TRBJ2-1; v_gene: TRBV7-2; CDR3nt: TGTGCCAGCAGCGCGGGACTAGCGGGGGGGCTATACAATGAGCAGTTCTTC; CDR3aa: CASSAGLAGGLYNEQFF
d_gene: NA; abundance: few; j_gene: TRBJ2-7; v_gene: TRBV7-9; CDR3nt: TGTGCCAGCAGCTTAGGGGCAGGGTTCGAGCAGTACTTC; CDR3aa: CASSLGAGFEQYF
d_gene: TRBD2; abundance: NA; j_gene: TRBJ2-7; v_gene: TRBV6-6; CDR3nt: TGTGCCAGCAGCCAGACCGGGACTAGCGACCACGAGCAGTACTTC; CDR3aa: CASSQTGTSDHEQYF
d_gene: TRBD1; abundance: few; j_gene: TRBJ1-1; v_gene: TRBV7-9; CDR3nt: TGTGCCAGCAGCCGGGGACAGGGGAGCGAAGCTTTCTTT; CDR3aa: CASSRGQGSEAFF
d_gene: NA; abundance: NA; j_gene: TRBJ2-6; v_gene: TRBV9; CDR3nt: TGTGCCAGCAGGGGGGGTTCGGGAGTCCCTGGGGCCAACGTCCTGACTTTC; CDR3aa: CASRGGSGVPGANVLTF
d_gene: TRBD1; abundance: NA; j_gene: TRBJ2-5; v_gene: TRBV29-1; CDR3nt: TGCAGCGTTGATGGCCTGGGACAGGCTGAGCCCCAAGAGACCCAGTACTTC; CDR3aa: CSVDGLGQAEPQETQYF
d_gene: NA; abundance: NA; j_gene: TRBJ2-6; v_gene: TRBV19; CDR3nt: TGTGCCAGTAGTATGGTCAGGGCTTTGACTGGGGCCAACGTCCTGACTTTC; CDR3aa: CASSMVRALTGANVLTF
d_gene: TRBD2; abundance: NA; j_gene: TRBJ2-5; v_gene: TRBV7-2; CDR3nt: TGTGCCAGCAGCTTACCCCGAGTGAGCGGGGGGGCACGAGAGACCCAGTACTTC; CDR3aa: CASSLPRVSGGARETQYF
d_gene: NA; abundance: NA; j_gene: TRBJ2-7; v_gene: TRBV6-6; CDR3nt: TGTGCCAGCAGTTACGGGAGGTGGCCCTACGAGCAGTACTTC; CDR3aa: CASSYGRWPYEQYF
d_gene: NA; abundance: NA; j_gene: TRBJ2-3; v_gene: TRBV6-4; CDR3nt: TGTGCCAGCAGTGTTGGGGGCCCCACAGATACGCAGTATTTT; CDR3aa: CASSVGGPTDTQYF
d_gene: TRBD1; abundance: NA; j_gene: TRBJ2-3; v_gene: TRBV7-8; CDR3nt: TGTGCCAGCAGCCCCCGGGACAGCTACACAGATACGCAGTATTTT; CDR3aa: CASSPRDSYTDTQYF
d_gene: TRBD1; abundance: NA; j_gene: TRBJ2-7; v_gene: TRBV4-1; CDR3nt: TGCGCCAGCAGCCAAGATGACAGGGGCGCCTACGAGCAGTACTTC; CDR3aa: CASSQDDRGAYEQYF
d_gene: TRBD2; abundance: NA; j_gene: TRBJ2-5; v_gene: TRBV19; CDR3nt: TGTGCCAGTAGTATCGTTGCTAGCGGGATGGACCAGTACTTC; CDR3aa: CASSIVASGMDQYF
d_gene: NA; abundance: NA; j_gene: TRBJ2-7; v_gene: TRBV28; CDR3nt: TGTGCCAGCAGAGGAGACAGGTACGAGCAGTACTTC; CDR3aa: CASRGDRYEQYF
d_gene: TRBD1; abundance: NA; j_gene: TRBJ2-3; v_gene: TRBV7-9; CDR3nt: TGTGCCAGCAGCTTAGTACCTGAGGACAGGGGAGCTAGCACAGATACGCAGTATTTT; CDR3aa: CASSLVPEDRGASTDTQYF
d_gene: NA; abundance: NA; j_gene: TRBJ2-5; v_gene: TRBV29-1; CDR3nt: TGCAGCGTGGGGCAGGGCCAAGAGACCCAGTACTTC; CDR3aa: CSVGQGQETQYF
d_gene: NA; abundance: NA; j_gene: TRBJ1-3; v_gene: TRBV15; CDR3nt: TGTGCCACCAGCAGAGACAAGGGGCAACGCTCTGGAAACACCATATATTTT; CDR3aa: CATSRDKGQRSGNTIYF
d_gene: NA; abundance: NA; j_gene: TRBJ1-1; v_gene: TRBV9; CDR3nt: TGTGCCAGCAGCCCAGGGTCCACTGAAGCTTTCTTT; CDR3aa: CASSPGSTEAFF
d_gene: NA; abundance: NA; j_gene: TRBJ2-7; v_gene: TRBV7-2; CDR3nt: TGTGCCAGCAGCCCGCTGGGGGGCGAGCAGTACTTC; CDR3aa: CASSPLGGEQYF
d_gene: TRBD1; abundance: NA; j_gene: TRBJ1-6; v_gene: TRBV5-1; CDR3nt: TGCGCCAGCAGCTGGCAGAACAGGGGAGCTTCACCCCTCCACTTT; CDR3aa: CASSWQNRGASPLHF
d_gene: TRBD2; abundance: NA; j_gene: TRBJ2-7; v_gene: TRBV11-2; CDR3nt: TGTGCCAGCAGCACTCGCGTTGGAACCGGGAGGGCCGAGCAGTACTTC; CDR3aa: CASSTRVGTGRAEQYF
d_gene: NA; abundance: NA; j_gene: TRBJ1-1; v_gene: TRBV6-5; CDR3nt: TGTGCCAGCAGACAGGGAGAAGCGCCCACTGAAGCTTTCTTT; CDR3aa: CASRQGEAPTEAFF
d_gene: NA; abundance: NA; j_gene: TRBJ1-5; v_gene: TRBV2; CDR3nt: TGTGCCAGCAGTGATCAGAGGCCTATGATCGGAAATCAGCCCCAGCATTTT; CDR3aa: CASSDQRPMIGNQPQHF
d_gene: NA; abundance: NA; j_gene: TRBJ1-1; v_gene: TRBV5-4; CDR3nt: TGTGCCAGCAGCTTTAGGGGAACTGAAGCTTTCTTT; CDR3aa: CASSFRGTEAFF
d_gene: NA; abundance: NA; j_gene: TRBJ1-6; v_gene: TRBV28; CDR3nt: TGTGCCAGCAAGTGGGCCACCTATAATTCACCCCTCCACTTT; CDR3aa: CASKWATYNSPLHF
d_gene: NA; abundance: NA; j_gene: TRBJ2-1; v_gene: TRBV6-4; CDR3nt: TGTGCCAGCAGTGACGGGGCAGGGGCCCACAATGAGCAGTTCTTC; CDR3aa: CASSDGAGAHNEQFF
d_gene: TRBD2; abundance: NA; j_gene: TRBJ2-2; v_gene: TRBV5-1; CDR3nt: TGCGCCAGCAGCTTGGTTGTTAGCGGGAGAGGTGGTACCGGGGAGCTGTTTTTT; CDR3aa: CASSLVVSGRGGTGELFF
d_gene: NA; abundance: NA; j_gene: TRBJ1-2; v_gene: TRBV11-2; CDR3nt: TGTGCCAGCAGCTTAGAGCCGGACAGCTATGGCTACACCTTC; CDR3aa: CASSLEPDSYGYTF
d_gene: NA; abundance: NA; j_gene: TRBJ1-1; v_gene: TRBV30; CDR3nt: TGTGCCTGGAGCCCAGACAGTTACACTGAAGCTTTCTTT; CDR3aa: CAWSPDSYTEAFF
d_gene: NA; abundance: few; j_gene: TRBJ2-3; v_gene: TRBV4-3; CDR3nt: TGCGCCAGCAGCCAAGATCTCGGGGGAGGAGGGACAGATACGCAGTATTTT; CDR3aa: CASSQDLGGGGTDTQYF
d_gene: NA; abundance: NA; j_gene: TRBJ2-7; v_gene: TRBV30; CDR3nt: TGTGCCTGGAGTGTAGGAGCCTACGAGCAGTACTTC; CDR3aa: CAWSVGAYEQYF
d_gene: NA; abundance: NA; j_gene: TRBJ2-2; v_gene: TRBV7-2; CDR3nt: TGTGCCAGCAGCTTAGTGTTTGGAGTACACCCCGGGGAGCTGTTTTTT; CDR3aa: CASSLVFGVHPGELFF
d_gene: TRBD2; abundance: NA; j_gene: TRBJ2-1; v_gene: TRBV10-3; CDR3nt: TGTGCCATCAGTGCTTGGGGACTAGCGGGGGGGCCGGGTTACAATGAGCAGTTCTTC; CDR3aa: CAISAWGLAGGPGYNEQFF
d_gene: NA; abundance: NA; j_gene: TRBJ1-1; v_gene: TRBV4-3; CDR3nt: TGCGCCAGCAGCCAAGCTGTACTGAGCACTGAAGCTTTCTTT; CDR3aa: CASSQAVLSTEAFF
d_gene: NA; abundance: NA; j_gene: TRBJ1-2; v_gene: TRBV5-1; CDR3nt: TGCGCCAGCAGCTGGGAGGGGGACTATGGCTACACCTTC; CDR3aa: CASSWEGDYGYTF
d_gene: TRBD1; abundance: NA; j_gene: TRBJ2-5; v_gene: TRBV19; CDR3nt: TGTGCCAGTAGTATCTCCCCGACAGGGGATATTCAAGAGACCCAGTACTTC; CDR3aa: CASSISPTGDIQETQYF
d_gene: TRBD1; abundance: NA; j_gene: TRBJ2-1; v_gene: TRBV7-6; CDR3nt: TGTGCCAGCAGCTTAGGCCAGGGGGCCTACAATGAGCAGTTCTTC; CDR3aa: CASSLGQGAYNEQFF
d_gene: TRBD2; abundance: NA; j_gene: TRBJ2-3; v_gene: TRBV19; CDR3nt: TGTGCCAGTAGTATAAGAGCGGGGGAGGCAGATACGCAGTATTTT; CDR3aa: CASSIRAGEADTQYF
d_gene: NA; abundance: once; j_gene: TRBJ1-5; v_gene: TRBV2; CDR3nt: TGTGCCAGCAGAGCGAGGAGATCGAGCGAACAGCCCCAGCATTTT; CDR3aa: CASRARRSSEQPQHF